This T cell receptor beta chain stems from a study of blood T cell repertoires in COVID-19. Here immunoSEQ multiplex PCR was the method, and the copy in TCRdb shows in-frame clones only, minus some. The sample has approximately 230,000 clones, around nine tenths seen once. The junction had 3 bases not matched to a gene; V was cut back by 2 bases and J by 2 bases. CDR3 length equals 15 residues. Germline V gene lookup returns CDR1 SNHLY and CDR2 FYNNEI. The age range of participants was about 18 to 100 years, with residence in under 30 US areas. The TCR sequence derives from a woman between 45 and 60 years old with acute COVID-19. The chain combines TRBV2 with TRBJ2-1, with 7 bases lining up with TRBD1. Source material: PBMCs or T cells enriched from blood (not recorded which). CDR3 sequence reads: CASSELGGAYNEQFF. CDR3 in DNA: TGTGCCAGCAGTGAATTAGGGGGCGCCTACAATGAGCAGTTCTTC.